This T cell receptor (beta chain) came from a study of T-cell memory formation after mild COVID-19. Notes on the study in general: The appearance of some responding clones in pre-infection memory suggested that cross-reactive memory joined.

From the 5' RACE reads, TCRdb called clonotypes with MiXCR, one entry per CDR3 protein. The repertoire holds 200,000 to 250,000 distinct CDR3 sequences, with roughly 9.4% as singletons. The length of the CDR3 is 13 residues. The germline gives CDR1 KGHSH, CDR2 LQKENI. V was shortened by 9 bases and J by 5 bases, with 11 bases between the two germline ends. This clonotype was observed a few times. Its antigen remains unidentified. This chain joins TRBV18 and TRBJ1-6; D ambiguous. The sequenced sample consisted of PBMCs or a T cell subset sorted from them (not recorded which). This clonotype was obtained from a man in his late teens or twenties who had mild COVID-19 (a few samples of this study predate the infection). Cell type and time point are not known. CDR3 residues: CASLPNNNSPLHF. Written as DNA, the CDR3 is TGTGCCAGTCTGCCCAATAATAATTCACCCCTCCACTTT.